One sample yielded the 28 T cell receptor beta chains listed below, sequenced in a study of blood T cells in healthy people across ages. Alongside a J-beta primer mix, a sample-barcoded 5' primer served in a second PCR lasting about 7 to 12 cycles. TCRdb re-analysed the 5' RACE reads in MiXCR, keeping a single row per CDR3 protein. Here the sample spans around 1.1 million distinct CDR3 sequences, roughly two fifths being singletons. Sequenced input: blood. Receptor source: a young man in good health.

In DNA, the CDR3 is TGTGCCAGCAGTTCACAGGGATCTAACTATGGCTACACCTTC. Amino acid sequence: CASSSQGSNYGYTF. This rearrangement joins TRBV2 to TRBJ1-2; TRBD1 might be the D (6 bases). CDR3 length: 14 amino acids. Germline values: CDR1 SNHLY, CDR2 FYNNEI. V lost 5 bases, J lost 0 bases, and 10 bases lay in between.

This clonotype was detected only a few times. The chain joins TRBV4-2 to TRBJ1-2; TRBD1 agrees at 11 bases. The J segment lost 1 base and the V segment lost 3 bases, leaving 13 bases of the junction unmatched. This CDR3 contains 19 residues. From germline, CDR1 is LGHNA and CDR2 YNFKEQ. The CDR3 sequence: CASSHGAGQGELLNYGYTF. DNA of the CDR3: TGTGCCAGCAGCCACGGGGCGGGACAGGGGGAGCTCCTTAACTATGGCTACACCTTC.

The sample holds a few counts of this clonotype. The V and J genes are TRBV9 and TRBJ2-7; D may correspond to TRBD1 or TRBD2 (5 bases each). Germline CDR1 and CDR2: SGDLS and YYNGEE. V lost 0 bases to trimming and J lost 3 bases, with 13 bases between them. The CDR3 length is 15 residues. This CDR3 reads CASSVAVGDVYEQYF. In nucleotides, the CDR3 is TGTGCCAGCAGCGTAGCCGTAGGGGACGTCTACGAGCAGTACTTC.

The rearrangement uses TRBV29-1 and TRBJ2-7; the D gene is possibly TRBD2 (6 bases). CDR1 SQVTM and CDR2 ANQGSEA come from the germline V gene. The V end lost 4 bases, the J end lost 0 bases, and 16 bases lay between the germline ends. The CDR3 spans 15 residues. The CDR3 spells CSVATGLRSSYEQYF. In DNA, the CDR3 is TGCAGCGTTGCCACGGGACTCCGAAGCTCCTACGAGCAGTACTTC.

A few counts support this clonotype. The V call is TRBV20-1, the J call TRBJ2-7; 11 bases align to TRBD2. CDR1 and CDR2 (germline): DFQATT, SNEGSKA (reference sequence). After removal of 5 bases from V and 3 bases from J, the junction contained 0 bases not matched to a gene. This CDR3 has 12 amino acids. The CDR3 nucleotides read TGCAGTGCTCTAGCGGGGGGCTACGAGCAGTACTTC. Translated, it gives CSALAGGYEQYF.

This clonotype came up a few times. The chain uses TRBV27 and TRBJ1-4, with a possible D match to TRBD1 (6 bases). This CDR3 is built from 14 residues. V lost 5 bases, J lost 8 bases, and 15 bases lay in between. Germline CDR1 and CDR2: MNHEY and SMNVEV (reference sequence). The CDR3 reads CASSSAGVGEKLFF. CDR3 sequence (DNA): TGTGCCAGCAGTAGTGCAGGGGTGGGAGAAAAACTGTTTTTT.

This clonotype was observed a handful of times. This rearrangement joins TRBV2 to TRBJ2-1; D ambiguous. Germline assignment: CDR1 SNHLY and CDR2 FYNNEI. The CDR3 totals 14 residues. Trimming took off 7 bases at V and 0 bases at J, with 10 bases between the two ends. As DNA, the CDR3 is TGTGCCAGCACCACCCCTGGCTCCTACAATGAGCAGTTCTTC. Amino acid sequence: CASTTPGSYNEQFF.

This clonotype showed up just a few times. The chain couples TRBV7-9 to TRBJ1-2; D gene unclear. Germline V gene sequence: CDR1 SEHNR, CDR2 FQNEAQ (reference sequence). The CDR3 is 13 amino acids. Trimming took off 1 base at V and 10 bases at J, with 13 bases between the two ends. CDR3 nucleotide sequence: TGTGCCAGCAGCTTAGTACCCACAGAGTCCTACACCTTC. Amino acid sequence: CASSLVPTESYTF.

V usage is TRBV4-1 and J usage is TRBJ1-6, with a tentative D call TRBD1 (6 bases). The CDR3 is 15 amino acids. Germline-derived CDR1 and CDR2 are MGHRA and YSYEKL. V was cut by 1 base and J by 9 bases, with 13 bases left in between. The CDR3 bases are TGCGCCAGCAGCCAAGGGGGGCGAAGGAGTTCACCCCTCCACTTT. Amino acid sequence: CASSQGGRRSSPLHF.

This chain uses TRBV10-3 with TRBJ1-2; 8 nucleotides match TRBD1. The CDR3 runs 16 residues. The trim removed 10 bases at V and 3 bases at J, leaving 16 bases unmatched. CDR1 and CDR2 from the germline V gene are ENHRY and SYGVKD. Here the CDR3 DNA reads TGTGCCACTACTAACGACCTCAGGGGGCTGGACTATGGCTACACCTTC. Translated, it gives CATTNDLRGLDYGYTF.

The rearrangement joins TRBV6-5 to TRBJ1-1; 8 bases fit TRBD1. The CDR3 runs 16 residues. V was pared by 6 bases and J by 7 bases, with 16 bases of the junction left unmatched. Germline CDR1 reads MNHEY; CDR2 reads SVGAGI. In nucleotides, the CDR3 is TGTGCCAGCAGCCGAAACAGGGGGGTACAGGCGGTTGAAGCTTTCTTT. Its translation: CASSRNRGVQAVEAFF.

As DNA, the CDR3 is TGTGCCAGCAGCCGCCAGGGGACGGCCCTTGAGCAGTACTTC. It specifies CASSRQGTALEQYF. The chain joins TRBV7-9 to TRBJ2-7, with D maybe TRBD1 (6 bases). Germline V gene sequence: CDR1 SEHNR, CDR2 FQNEAQ (reference sequence). Deletions cut 5 bases from V and 7 bases from J, with 18 bases between. The CDR3 contains 14 residues. Full variable domain (outside the CDR3, taken from reference TRBV7-9 and TRBJ2-7): DTGVSQNPRHKITKRGQNVTFRCDPISEHNRLYWYRQTLGQGPEFLTYFQNEAQLEKSRLLSDRFSAERPKGSFSTLEIQRTEQGDSAMYLCASSRQGTALEQYFGPGTRLTVT.

V is TRBV4-3 and J is TRBJ2-3; a possible D gene is TRBD2 (5 bases). This CDR3 is 16 amino acids long. Germline CDR1 LGHNA, CDR2 YSLEER. V gave up 5 bases and J gave up 6 bases, with 21 bases separating them. CDR3 nucleotides: TGCGCCAGCAGCTCTCCCGGGCGACGGGGAATCGATACGCAGTATTTT. Translation gives CASSSPGRRGIDTQYF.

The V gene is TRBV6-6, the J gene TRBJ1-2; 10 nucleotides line up with TRBD1. Germline V gene lookup returns CDR1 MNHNY and CDR2 SVGAGI (reference sequence). V shed 4 bases, J shed 6 bases, and the junction held 8 bases outside the gene matches. The CDR3 is 15 residues long. CDR3 protein: CASSFPYDRGHGYTF. In nucleotides, the CDR3 is TGTGCCAGCAGTTTCCCTTACGACAGGGGGCATGGCTACACCTTC.

A single count supports this clonotype. The chain has TRBV12-3 or TRBV12-4 and TRBJ2-7; 8 bases are shared with TRBD2. The CDR3 length is 14 residues. The V segment lost 6 bases and the J segment 7 bases; nucleotides outside the gene matches: 11. The CDR3 sequence is CASRGTSGDNEQYF. CDR3 in DNA: TGTGCCAGCAGGGGGACTAGTGGAGACAATGAGCAGTACTTC.

V usage is TRBV9 and J usage is TRBJ1-3, with D possibly TRBD1 on 6 matching bases. Trimming removed 4 bases at V and 3 bases at J, with 17 bases between. The CDR3 has 16 residues. Germline lookup yields CDR1 SGDLS and CDR2 YYNGEE. The CDR3 DNA is TGTGCCAGCAGCTCAGCCCCAGGGGCTGGTGGAAACACCATATATTTT. Amino acid sequence: CASSSAPGAGGNTIYF.

This clonotype came up many times. The CDR3 reads CASSGDRSTKNIQYF. The CDR3, as DNA: TGTGCCAGCAGTGGCGACAGATCAACCAAAAACATTCAGTACTTC. The rearrangement links TRBV12-3 or TRBV12-4 to TRBJ2-4; a weak D match, TRBD1 (5 bases). Trimming pared 5 bases from V and 2 bases from J, leaving 13 bases between. CDR3 size: 15 residues.

This clonotype was detected a few times. The CDR3 nucleotides read TGCAGTGCCCGAAAGAGGGGCTATGAGCAGTTCTTC. Its translation is CSARKRGYEQFF. The V call is TRBV20-1, the J call TRBJ2-1; D is perhaps TRBD1 or TRBD2 (5 bases each). The CDR3 spans 12 residues. Germline V lookup: CDR1 DFQATT, CDR2 SNEGSKA (reference sequence). V lost 6 bases to trimming and J lost 8 bases, with 14 bases between them.

Of note for this clonotype: A much larger clone differs from this one at a single base, so this may be a read error. The chain has TRBV28 and TRBJ2-1, with D possibly being TRBD2 (7 bases). The J call may be mistaken, given a closer DNA end match to TRBJ2-7. CDR3 length equals 15 residues. Germline values: CDR1 MDHEN, CDR2 SYDVKM. The CDR3 coding sequence is TGTGCCAGCAGTTTAGGGGGGGCGGACTACAATGAGCAGTACTTC. It yields the protein CASSLGGADYNEQYF.

The table lists this clonotype with a few counts. The genes are TRBV10-3 and TRBJ2-3, with TRBD1 as a possible D gene (6 bases). The length of the CDR3 is 13 residues. Per the germline V gene, CDR1 is ENHRY and CDR2 is SYGVKD. Trimming removed 0 bases at V and 14 bases at J, with 15 bases between. CDR3 sequence reads: CAISESGAGIGYF. In DNA form, the CDR3 reads TGTGCCATCAGTGAGTCGGGGGCAGGGATCGGGTATTTT.

The table lists this clonotype with a few counts. This chain connects TRBV7-3 to TRBJ2-1, with D perhaps matching TRBD1 (5 bases). Trimming stripped 0 bases from V and 1 base from J, with 10 bases between. Germline V gene sequence: CDR1 SGHTA, CDR2 FQGTGA. The CDR3 is made up of 16 amino acids. Here the CDR3 reads CASSLTGRPSYNEQFF. DNA for the CDR3: TGTGCCAGCAGCTTAACGGGGCGCCCTTCCTACAATGAGCAGTTCTTC.

This clonotype came up once. This chain joins TRBV7-8 and TRBJ2-1; 7 bases match TRBD1. V lost 5 bases, J lost 6 bases, and 13 bases stayed unmatched. Germline lookup yields CDR1 SGHVS and CDR2 FQNEAQ. This CDR3 has 16 amino acids. The CDR3 DNA is TGTGCCAGCAGCACACGCGGACAGGACGCCAGCAATGAGCAGTTCTTC. Translation gives CASSTRGQDASNEQFF.

Notes on this clonotype: A read error is possible here, since a much larger clone lies one base away. V usage is TRBV5-1 and J usage is TRBJ2-1; TRBD1 is a possible D gene (6 bases). CDR3 size: 14 residues. The V gene's germline CDR1 is SGHRS and CDR2 YFSETQ. V dropped 0 bases and J dropped 6 bases, with 10 bases sitting between them. The CDR3: CASSLAGELNEQFF. CDR3 nucleotides: TGCGCCAGCAGCTTGGCAGGGGAACTCAATGAGCAGTTCTTC.

This clonotype was seen more than once but under ten times. The CDR3 spells CASSLVRSAYNEQFF. The CDR3 DNA follows: TGTGCCAGCAGCTTGGTGAGGTCGGCCTACAATGAGCAGTTCTTC. The gene calls are TRBV5-6 and TRBJ2-1; D is undetermined. CDR1 and CDR2 from the germline V gene are SGHDT and YYEEEE. Trimming stripped 0 bases from V and 2 bases from J, with 9 bases between. The CDR3 length is 15 residues. Full variable domain (missing parts from reference TRBV5-6 and TRBJ2-1): DAGVTQSPTHLIKTRGQQVTLRCSPKSGHDTVSWYQQALGQGPQFIFQYYEEEERQRGNFPDRFSGHQFPNYSSELNVNALLLGDSALYLCASSLVRSAYNEQFFGPGTRLTVL.

In its sample, this clonotype was seen a few times. The gene calls are TRBV29-1 and TRBJ1-1, with D unclear. CDR1 is SQVTM, CDR2 ANQGSEA, per germline. The CDR3 length is 13 residues. Between the trimmed V and J ends, which lost 8 bases and 6 bases, there was a span of 19 bases. CDR3 protein: CSPSSHIGSEAFF. Here the CDR3 DNA reads TGCAGCCCGTCTTCCCATATAGGCTCTGAAGCTTTCTTT.

This clonotype was observed a handful of times. The V gene is TRBV20-1, the J gene TRBJ2-4; 8 nucleotides match TRBD2. The CDR3 has 16 amino acids. Unmatched junction bases numbered 4, after V lost 0 bases and J lost 0 bases. Germline V gives CDR1 DFQATT, CDR2 SNEGSKA (reference sequence). In DNA form, the CDR3 reads TGCAGTGCTAGAGACCCGGGGGGGGAAGCCAAAAACATTCAGTACTTC. Residues: CSARDPGGEAKNIQYF.

This clonotype has more than one count but fewer than ten. The chain combines TRBV2 with TRBJ2-5; TRBD2 is a possible D gene (6 bases). Trimming shortened V by 5 bases and J by 5 bases, and 12 bases separated the two germline ends. The CDR3 loop spans 13 amino acids. Per the germline V gene, CDR1 is SNHLY and CDR2 is FYNNEI. DNA for the CDR3: TGTGCCAGCAGTATCCCGACTAGGGAGACCCAGTACTTC. Translation: CASSIPTRETQYF. The entire variable domain, with the rest obtained from reference TRBV2 and TRBJ2-5, is as follows: EPEVTQTPSHQVTQMGQEVILRCVPISNHLYFYWYRQILGQKVEFLVSFYNNEISEKSEIFDDQFSVERPDGSNFTLKIRSTKLEDSAMYFCASSIPTRETQYFGPGTRLLVL.

The chain uses TRBV11-2 and TRBJ2-3, with D possibly TRBD2 on 6 matching bases. Germline CDR1 and CDR2: SGHAT and FQNNGV. Trimming cost V 6 bases and J 3 bases, with 16 bases left between them. This CDR3 region has 15 residues. The CDR3 region has the DNA TGTGCCAGCAGTATCCGGGGGATCCTAACAGATACGCAGTATTTT. Translated, it gives CASSIRGILTDTQYF.